This TCR beta chain was profiled in a study of blood T cells in healthy people across ages. Study-wide results and limits: CMV infection status of these donors was not known.

The CDR3 totals 13 residues. Germline V CDR1 and CDR2: SQVTM, ANQGSEA. Trimming at V came to 3 bases and at J to 5 bases, leaving 5 bases not matched to a gene. Note on this clonotype: Its antigen is currently unknown.

Primed by a sample-barcoded 5' primer and a J-beta primer mix, a second PCR proceeded for about 7 to 12 cycles. TCRdb itself ran the 5' RACE reads through MiXCR, one entry per CDR3 protein. The repertoire includes roughly 800,000 distinct CDR3 sequences, approximately 25% of them detected once, and under 4.5% sits in the top ten. The same data also went into a second study, on T cells of mothers and their children.

The TCR originated in a boy younger than 18 in good health. The gene calls are TRBV29-1 and TRBJ2-5; 8 bases map to TRBD1. The sample consisted of blood. CDR3 sequence reads: CSVDWTGMETQYF. CDR3 bases: TGCAGCGTTGACTGGACAGGGATGGAGACCCAGTACTTC.